The 10 T cell receptor beta chains given below trace back to one sample, sequenced in a study of T cell repertoires in cytomegalovirus infection. From the reads, TCRdb called clonotypes with MiXCR, one entry per CDR3 protein. The sample contains roughly 760,000 distinct CDR3 sequences, 35% of which appear only once. The sample comprised PBMCs. These TCRs come from a human donor in good health (CMV status not recorded). Some clones in this sample may be carry-over from other donors' samples.

As concerns this clonotype: A junction boundary mismatches the germline segment, possibly from a read error. The genes are TRBV28 and TRBJ1-4; possibly TRBD1 for D (6 bases). The CDR3 loop spans 16 amino acids. From germline, CDR1 is MDHEN and CDR2 SYDVKM. The CDR3 loop is CASSAVGGGLGEKMFF. DNA for the CDR3: TGTGCCAGCAGTGCCGTCGGGGGGGGCTTAGGTGAAAAAATGTTTTTT.

The CDR3 reads CASSLGWTSLPGYEQYF. The CDR3, as DNA: TGCGCCAGCAGCTTGGGATGGACTAGCCTGCCTGGGTACGAGCAGTACTTC. The chain carries TRBV5-1 and TRBJ2-7; 8 bases line up with TRBD2. V was pared by 0 bases and J by 4 bases, with 12 bases of the junction left unmatched. In germline, CDR1 is SGHRS, CDR2 YFSETQ. The CDR3 runs 17 residues. The variable domain in full, completed from reference TRBV5-1 and TRBJ2-7, reads KAGVTQTPRYLIKTRGQQVTLSCSPISGHRSVSWYQQTPGQGLQFLFEYFSETQRNKGNFPGRFSGRQFSNSRSEMNVSTLELGDSALYLCASSLGWTSLPGYEQYFGPGTRLTVT.

The chain employs TRBV29-1 and TRBJ1-5, with 9 bases aligning to TRBD1. With V trimmed by 6 bases and J by 4 bases, 10 bases remained unmatched. The germline gives CDR1 SQVTM, CDR2 ANQGSEA. The length of the CDR3 is 15 residues. DNA for the CDR3: TGCAGCGTCAAAACCCCCGGGACAGGGAATCAGCCCCAGCATTTT. This codes for CSVKTPGTGNQPQHF. Combining the CDR3 with reference TRBV29-1 and TRBJ1-5 gives the whole variable domain SAVISQKPSRDICQRGTSLTIQCQVDSQVTMMFWYRQQPGQSLTLIATANQGSEATYESGFVIDKFPISRPNLTFSTLTVSNMSPEDSSIYLCSVKTPGTGNQPQHFGDGTRLSIL.

This clonotype was recorded a few times. The chain is built from TRBV19 and TRBJ1-5, with a tentative D call TRBD1 (5 bases). The ends were cut back, 8 bases at V and 1 base at J, with 9 bases in the middle. Looked up from germline, CDR1 is LNHDA and CDR2 is SQIVND (reference sequence). The CDR3 is 13 residues long. CDR3 DNA sequence: TGTGCCAGTGGGGCAGTGAGCAATCAGCCCCAGCATTTT. This encodes CASGAVSNQPQHF.

The V gene is TRBV29-1, the J gene TRBJ2-2; 9 bases map to TRBD2. J gave up 7 bases and V 4 bases, and 7 bases lay outside the gene matches. This CDR3 has 14 residues. The germline V gene has CDR1 SQVTM and CDR2 ANQGSEA. The CDR3 reads CSVGREGRFGELFF. For the CDR3, the DNA is TGCAGCGTTGGGCGGGAGGGCCGGTTCGGGGAGCTGTTTTTT.

This clonotype has more than one count but fewer than ten. The chain carries TRBV7-9 and TRBJ1-2, with a weak D call TRBD1 (5 bases). Trimming stripped 4 bases from V and 0 bases from J, with 15 bases between. The CDR3 covers 16 residues. Germline lookup yields CDR1 SEHNR and CDR2 FQNEAQ (reference sequence). This CDR3 reads CASSSGTDLTNYGYTF. The CDR3 DNA reads as TGTGCCAGCAGCTCTGGGACCGATCTTACTAACTATGGCTACACCTTC. The full variable domain, with the rest looked up from reference TRBV7-9 and TRBJ1-2, is DTGVSQNPRHKITKRGQNVTFRCDPISEHNRLYWYRQTLGQGPEFLTYFQNEAQLEKSRLLSDRFSAERPKGSFSTLEIQRTEQGDSAMYLCASSSGTDLTNYGYTFGSGTRLTVV.

The sample holds a few counts of this clonotype. This chain joins TRBV7-6 and TRBJ2-5; weak D call: TRBD1 (5 bases). CDR3 length: 16 amino acids. Germline CDR1 SGHVS, CDR2 FNYEAQ. Between the trimmed V and J ends, which lost 5 bases and 0 bases, there was a span of 16 bases. The CDR3 is CASSPYGASYQETQYF. CDR3 coding DNA: TGTGCCAGCAGCCCATATGGGGCCTCGTACCAAGAGACCCAGTACTTC.

V gene TRBV6-1 combines with J gene TRBJ2-1; no definite D call. Trimming pared 7 bases from V and 8 bases from J, leaving 18 bases between. Germline V lookup: CDR1 MNHNS, CDR2 SASEGT. CDR3 length: 14 amino acids. CDR3 nucleotides: TGTGCCAGCACTAGTTCCGCCGCGTACGATGAGCAGTTCTTC. This gives the protein CASTSSAAYDEQFF.

The chain couples TRBV30 to TRBJ1-3; unclear D gene. Between the trimmed V and J ends, which lost 0 bases and 0 bases, there was a span of 9 bases. This CDR3 is 15 amino acids long. Germline-derived CDR1 and CDR2 are GTSNPN and SVGIG (reference sequence). The CDR3 DNA sequence: TGTGCCTGGAGTGTGGCAGTGAGCTCTGGAAACACCATATATTTT. Protein product: CAWSVAVSSGNTIYF. Using reference TRBV30 and TRBJ1-3 for the parts outside the CDR3, the full variable domain is SQTIHQWPATLVQPVGSPLSLECTVEGTSNPNLYWYRQAAGRGLQLLFYSVGIGQISSEVPQNLSASRPQDRQFILSSKKLLLSDSGFYLCAWSVAVSSGNTIYFGEGSWLTVV.

This chain links TRBV19 with TRBJ2-1, with 9 bases fitting TRBD1. The germline V gene has CDR1 LNHDA and CDR2 SQIVND (reference sequence). The CDR3 contains 17 residues. V shed 4 bases and J 7 bases; nucleotides not matched to a gene: 14. The CDR3 region has the DNA TGTGCCAGTAGTAAAGGGACAGGGAGCGGTAATTCTAATGAGCAGTTCTTC. As protein: CASSKGTGSGNSNEQFF.